This T cell receptor beta chain was sequenced during a study of technical replicates of blood from several donors. TCRdb's table, derived via immunoSEQ multiplex PCR, lists solely in-frame clones and lacks some. The sample has fewer than 80,000 clones, over 85% seen once. V lost 4 bases, J lost 0 bases, and 14 bases stayed unmatched. Germline CDR1 reads SGHRS; CDR2 reads YFSETQ. CDR3 length: 18 amino acids. The clonotype originates from a human donor in good health. Some clones in this sample may be carry-over from other donors' samples. Sample: PBMCs. The chain joins TRBV5-1 to TRBJ2-7; 9 bases fit TRBD1. The CDR3: CASSLMNRGTGFSYEQYF. Here the CDR3 DNA reads TGCGCCAGCAGCCTAATGAACCGAGGGACAGGGTTCTCCTACGAGCAGTACTTC. The full variable domain, with the rest looked up from reference TRBV5-1 and TRBJ2-7, is KAGVTQTPRYLIKTRGQQVTLSCSPISGHRSVSWYQQTPGQGLQFLFEYFSETQRNKGNFPGRFSGRQFSNSRSEMNVSTLELGDSALYLCASSLMNRGTGFSYEQYFGPGTRLTVT.